The T cell receptor beta chain described here comes from a study of post-analysis software for immune sequencing data. Study information: The cohort encompassed relapsing-remitting, secondary progressive and progressive-relapsing multiple sclerosis disease courses.

Unique molecular identifiers had been added to the TCR beta cDNA libraries. One entry per CDR3 protein, called by TCRdb with MiXCR from the PCR reads. The repertoire consists of some 450,000 distinct CDR3 sequences, with roughly 45% occurring once and the leading ten covering about an eighth. General study findings and limits: Those with multiple sclerosis, the patient group, showed significantly lower normalized Chao1 diversity than controls. TRBV5-6, TRBV5-1 and TRBV20-1 belonged to a set of a few TRBV segments that were more frequent in patients than controls. By F measure, samples from a shared preparation batch strongly co-clustered.

The germline V gene has CDR1 SGHTA and CDR2 FQGNSA. V was pared by 5 bases and J by 3 bases, with 7 bases of the junction left unmatched. This CDR3 is built from 17 residues. This clonotype was seen a handful of times. The antigen is undetermined. The sequenced sample was blood. This chain connects TRBV7-2 to TRBJ2-1, with 13 bases matching TRBD2. The source is a girl between 5 and 17 years old with multiple sclerosis. The CDR3 region is CASSLRLAGGSYNEQFF. As DNA, the CDR3 is TGTGCCAGCAGCCTCCGACTAGCGGGAGGTAGCTACAATGAGCAGTTCTTC.